This TCR beta chain was captured in a study of cytomegalovirus exposure and HLA in healthy donors. Overall study results and limits: Serostatus for CMV was the only available immune exposure information. TCR beta V- and J-gene trimming was later associated with a missense DCLRE1C variant. TCR beta chains numbering under 200 were designated cytomegalovirus-associated.

About this clone: Its specificity is not known.

With 60 Vbeta and 13 Jbeta primers, the PCR was carried out. Produced via immunoSEQ multiplex PCR; TCRdb's table is partial and in-frame only. The sample carries about 130,000 clones, 70% to 80% recorded once. This sequence originates from a woman aged 60-75 years in good health and CMV-seropositive. The sequenced sample was PBMCs.

CDR3 DNA sequence: TGCGCCAGCAGTCCCAGCTCGCGGGGGATTGCAGATACGCAGTATTTT. This translates into CASSPSSRGIADTQYF. J is TRBJ2-3 and V is TRBV5-1, with 7 positions matching TRBD2. The CDR3 runs to 16 residues. CDR1 and CDR2 (germline): SGHRS, YFSETQ. J was trimmed by 4 bases and V by 5 bases; bases with no gene match: 13.